Shown below are 21 T cell receptor beta chains from a single sample sequenced in a study of T cell changes during pregnancy in multiple sclerosis. The protocol was immunoSEQ multiplex PCR, while the TCRdb copy is restricted to in-frame clones and leaves out a portion. There are approximately 60,000 clones in the sample; roughly nine tenths occur only once, and roughly 0.2% lies in the top ten. Material: CD4+ T cells from peripheral blood mononuclear cells, obtained in the second trimester of pregnancy. The receptor source for this set is a female donor with multiple sclerosis, enrolled in a pregnancy study.

This chain connects TRBV7-9 to TRBJ2-7; 10 bases fit TRBD2. This CDR3 region has 16 residues. V was clipped by 4 bases and J by 0 bases; unmatched bases: 6. Germline assignment: CDR1 SEHNR and CDR2 FQNEAQ (reference sequence). Here the CDR3 DNA reads TGTGCCAGCAGCTCGACCTCTAGCGGGAGCTCCTACGAGCAGTACTTC. This sequence encodes CASSSTSSGSSYEQYF.

This chain connects TRBV28 to TRBJ2-7, with D possibly being TRBD2 (6 bases). Trimming shortened V by 5 bases and J by 2 bases, and 10 bases separated the two germline ends. This CDR3 comprises 13 residues. Germline values: CDR1 MDHEN, CDR2 SYDVKM. The CDR3 is CASSAAGTYEQYF. The CDR3 DNA reads as TGTGCCAGCAGTGCGGCGGGAACCTACGAGCAGTACTTC.

This clone occurred once. Mismatch with germline at one junction end may stem from a read error. V usage is TRBV5-4 and J usage is TRBJ2-1; D is undetermined. Germline assignment: CDR1 SGHNT and CDR2 YYREEE (reference sequence). The length of the CDR3 is 13 residues. The CDR3: CASRSPSFNEQFF. The CDR3 coding sequence is TGTGCCAGCAGGTCCCCCTCCTTCAATGAGCAGTTCTTC.

The CDR3 DNA reads TGTGCCTGGAGTGTACTGGGGAGCCAGCCCCAGCATTTT. Its translation: CAWSVLGSQPQHF. This chain joins TRBV30 and TRBJ1-5; unclear D gene. Germline V lookup: CDR1 GTSNPN, CDR2 SVGIG (reference sequence). Deletions cut 0 bases from V and 7 bases from J, with 10 bases between. The CDR3 consists of 13 residues.

The chain couples TRBV6-1 to TRBJ2-6; 10 bases match TRBD2. The CDR3 loop spans 16 amino acids. V was clipped by 3 bases and J by 4 bases; unmatched bases: 3. Germline CDR1 reads MNHNS; CDR2 reads SASEGT. CDR3 protein: CASSEGLARGANVLTF. The CDR3 DNA sequence: TGTGCCAGCAGTGAGGGACTAGCGCGCGGGGCCAACGTCCTGACTTTC.

The V call is TRBV29-1, the J call TRBJ1-1; TRBD1 is a possible D gene (5 bases). In germline, CDR1 is SQVTM, CDR2 ANQGSEA. Trimming shortened V by 6 bases and J by 0 bases, and 14 bases separated the two germline ends. CDR3 length: 14 residues. In nucleotides, the CDR3 is TGCAGCGTCTCAAAGGGGAGGGTGAACACTGAAGCTTTCTTT. Its protein product is CSVSKGRVNTEAFF.

V is TRBV6-1 and J is TRBJ2-1; 7 bases agree with TRBD2. Germline trimming cut 4 bases from V and 5 bases from J; bases unmatched to any gene: 8. The CDR3 length is 15 residues. Germline V lookup: CDR1 MNHNS, CDR2 SASEGT. The CDR3 DNA reads as TGTGCCAGCAGTGTGATGCGGGGGATAAACAATGAGCAGTTCTTC. Translation: CASSVMRGINNEQFF.

This chain joins TRBV4-2 and TRBJ2-3; the match to TRBD2 covers 11 bases. Germline CDR1 LGHNA, CDR2 YNFKEQ. V gave up 2 bases and J gave up 2 bases; unmatched junction bases: 3. This CDR3 comprises 16 residues. The CDR3 sequence is CASSQRLAGLTDTQYF. For the CDR3, the DNA is TGTGCCAGCAGCCAAAGACTAGCGGGGCTCACAGATACGCAGTATTTT.

The CDR3 DNA reads as TGTGCCAGCAGCTTGAGGACAGGGCCGAACACTGAAGCTTTCTTT. Translating gives CASSLRTGPNTEAFF. The chain is built from TRBV7-8 and TRBJ1-1; TRBD1 matches at 8 bases. Germline V gives CDR1 SGHVS, CDR2 FQNEAQ. The V and J ends lost 3 bases and 1 base, in that order; junction bases with no gene match: 4. This CDR3 spans 15 amino acids.

V usage is TRBV4-1 and J usage is TRBJ1-4; D not certain. Germline CDR1 is MGHRA and CDR2 is YSYEKL. The V end was cut by 1 base, the J end by 5 bases, with 14 bases between. This CDR3 spans 16 amino acids. As DNA, the CDR3 is TGCGCCAGCAGCCAAGCCAAGGGTAGCGTAAATGAAAAACTGTTTTTT. Protein: CASSQAKGSVNEKLFF.

V usage is TRBV27 and J usage is TRBJ2-5; 14 bases match TRBD2. The CDR3 sequence is 16 residues long. V was clipped by 5 bases and J by 9 bases; unmatched bases: 11. Germline-derived CDR1 and CDR2 are MNHEY and SMNVEV (reference sequence). The CDR3, as DNA: TGTGCCAGCAGTAGACTAGGGACTAGCGGGAGTACGTCCCAGTACTTC. This sequence encodes CASSRLGTSGSTSQYF.

This CDR3 is CASSKGTENQPQHF. In DNA, the CDR3 is TGTGCCAGTAGTAAAGGGACAGAAAATCAGCCCCAGCATTTT. The rearrangement uses TRBV19 and TRBJ1-5; 7 positions match TRBD1. CDR1 LNHDA and CDR2 SQIVND come from the germline V gene (reference sequence). This CDR3 region has 14 residues. J was trimmed by 4 bases and V by 4 bases; bases with no gene match: 4. The full variable domain, in which reference TRBV19 and TRBJ1-5 provide the parts outside the CDR3, is DGGITQSPKYLFRKEGQNVTLSCEQNLNHDAMYWYRQDPGQGLRLIYYSQIVNDFQKGDIAEGYSVSREKKESFPLTVTSAQKNPTAFYLCASSKGTENQPQHFGDGTRLSIL.

J is TRBJ2-1 and V is TRBV19; D possibly corresponds to TRBD2 (7 bases). Germline V gene sequence: CDR1 LNHDA, CDR2 SQIVND (reference sequence). Trimming removed 5 bases from V and 0 bases from J, with 14 bases in between. The length of the CDR3 is 16 residues. CDR3 coding DNA: TGTGCCAGTAGTGGGAGGGGGGGAAGCTCCTACAATGAGCAGTTCTTC. Translation gives CASSGRGGSSYNEQFF.

This clone occurred once. The chain has TRBV7-8 and TRBJ2-1, with D possibly TRBD2 on 6 matching bases. Germline V gene sequence: CDR1 SGHVS, CDR2 FQNEAQ. The CDR3 sequence is 15 residues long. V was clipped by 5 bases and J by 0 bases, with 11 bases between them. Written as DNA, the CDR3 is TGTGCCAGCAGCCCTAGCGTTGGCTCCTACAATGAGCAGTTCTTC. Amino acids: CASSPSVGSYNEQFF.

The chain employs TRBV6-5 and TRBJ1-1, with TRBD1 matching over 7 bases. CDR1 is MNHEY, CDR2 SVGAGI, per germline. The CDR3 is 14 amino acids. V trimming: 6 bases; J trimming: 0 bases; junction bases outside the gene matches: 4. This chain's CDR3 is CASRTGQMNTEAFF. CDR3 DNA: TGTGCCAGCAGGACGGGACAGATGAACACTGAAGCTTTCTTT.

V gene TRBV5-6 combines with J gene TRBJ2-5; D might be TRBD2 (6 bases). The germline gives CDR1 SGHDT, CDR2 YYEEEE. V shed 3 bases and J shed 5 bases, with 23 bases lying between them. The CDR3 length is 17 residues. The CDR3 region is CASSWGVDSAGPETQYF. In DNA form, the CDR3 reads TGTGCCAGCAGCTGGGGGGTCGACTCAGCGGGCCCCGAGACCCAGTACTTC.

V is TRBV7-2 and J is TRBJ1-1; tentatively, D is TRBD1 (5 bases). CDR1 and CDR2 (germline): SGHTA, FQGNSA. The CDR3 totals 15 residues. V was cut by 1 base and J by 5 bases, with 14 bases left in between. The DNA for the CDR3 is TGTGCCAGCAGCTTAGTCACCGGGGGGGGGACTGAAGCTTTCTTT. This encodes CASSLVTGGGTEAFF.

This chain connects TRBV2 to TRBJ2-1, with 9 bases fitting TRBD2. V shed 7 bases and J 0 bases; nucleotides not matched to a gene: 13. From germline, CDR1 is SNHLY and CDR2 FYNNEI. The CDR3 is made up of 18 amino acids. The CDR3 spells CASTPTSGRGSSYNEQFF. The DNA for the CDR3 is TGTGCCAGCACTCCGACTAGCGGTCGTGGAAGCTCCTACAATGAGCAGTTCTTC.

This chain joins TRBV19 and TRBJ2-7, with 7 nucleotides matching TRBD2. Germline assignment: CDR1 LNHDA and CDR2 SQIVND (reference sequence). The V gene end was trimmed by 2 bases and the J gene end by 1 base; junction bases not matched to a gene: 5. CDR3 length: 15 residues. The CDR3 here is CASSILGGRSYEQYF. The CDR3 DNA reads as TGTGCCAGTAGTATACTAGGCGGGAGATCCTACGAGCAGTACTTC.

The V and J genes are TRBV7-2 and TRBJ1-1; no clear D gene. The CDR3 length is 14 residues. Germline loops: CDR1 SGHTA, CDR2 FQGNSA. V gave up 8 bases and J gave up 1 base, with 14 bases separating them. CDR3 nucleotide sequence: TGTGCCAGCGCCCGAGGCGCAGCGAACACTGAAGCTTTCTTT. Its translation is CASARGAANTEAFF. The entire variable domain, with the rest obtained from reference TRBV7-2 and TRBJ1-1, is as follows: GAGVSQSPSNKVTEKGKDVELRCDPISGHTALYWYRQSLGQGLEFLIYFQGNSAPDKSGLPSDRFSAERTGGSVSTLTIQRTQQEDSAVYLCASARGAANTEAFFGQGTRLTVV.

This chain connects TRBV27 to TRBJ1-6; D not resolved. The CDR3 runs 16 residues. Germline V gene sequence: CDR1 MNHEY, CDR2 SMNVEV (reference sequence). The V gene lost 2 bases and the J gene lost 2 bases, with 10 bases spanning the gap. The CDR3 sequence is CASSLARRTYNSPLHF. For the CDR3, the DNA is TGTGCCAGCAGTTTAGCCAGGCGAACCTATAATTCACCCCTCCACTTT.